This entry lists 6 T cell receptor beta chains sequenced from one sample in a study of T cells expressing NK-cell markers. TCRdb reanalyzed the 5' RACE reads and collapses them to one entry per CDR3 protein, without DNA. Its table records some 450,000 distinct CDR3 sequences. The sequenced sample consisted of blood T cells: a sorted CD56 or NKG2C T cell subset, CD4+ or CD8+ T cells, or bulk PBMC T cells (not recorded which). Receptors were obtained from a woman between 18 and 75 years old in good health.

This chain uses TRBV7-8 with TRBJ1-6. Germline V gene sequence: CDR1 SGHVS, CDR2 FQNEAQ. This CDR3 has 14 residues. Here the CDR3 reads CASSFDWSGSPLHF. The variable domain in full, with the rest retrieved from reference TRBV7-8 and TRBJ1-6, is GAGVSQSPRYKVAKRGQDVALRCDPISGHVSLFWYQQALGQGPEFLTYFQNEAQLDKSGLPSDRFFAERPEGSVSTLKIQRTQQEDSAVYLCASSFDWSGSPLHFGNGTRLTVT.

This chain joins TRBV20-1 and TRBJ2-1; TCRdb reports TRBD2, a call that lacks DNA to check it against. The CDR3 sequence is 17 residues long. In germline, CDR1 is DFQATT, CDR2 SNEGSKA (reference sequence). The CDR3 reads CSARDLSSGPSYNEQFF.

This chain links TRBV25-1 with TRBJ2-7. From germline, CDR1 is MGHDK and CDR2 SYGVNS. The CDR3 has 13 amino acids. The CDR3 loop is CASSENGAYEQYF.

The chain joins TRBV5-1 to TRBJ1-6; TCRdb outputs TRBD1, but without DNA this stays unchecked. The CDR3 runs 16 residues. CDR1 is SGHRS and CDR2 is YFSETQ in the germline V gene. CDR3 amino acids: CASSFTGPMPNSPLHF.

The rearrangement joins TRBV24-1 to TRBJ1-2; TCRdb picks TRBD1, but there is no DNA to check that call. CDR1 and CDR2 (germline): KGHDR, SFDVKD. This CDR3 comprises 14 residues. CDR3 in amino acids: CATSDPRTGYGYTF.

The genes are TRBV6-1 and TRBJ2-1; TCRdb proposes TRBD2, but this gene call is untestable without DNA. Germline V gene sequence: CDR1 MNHNS, CDR2 SASEGT. The CDR3 has 15 amino acids. This CDR3 reads CASTPGLYSYNEQFF.